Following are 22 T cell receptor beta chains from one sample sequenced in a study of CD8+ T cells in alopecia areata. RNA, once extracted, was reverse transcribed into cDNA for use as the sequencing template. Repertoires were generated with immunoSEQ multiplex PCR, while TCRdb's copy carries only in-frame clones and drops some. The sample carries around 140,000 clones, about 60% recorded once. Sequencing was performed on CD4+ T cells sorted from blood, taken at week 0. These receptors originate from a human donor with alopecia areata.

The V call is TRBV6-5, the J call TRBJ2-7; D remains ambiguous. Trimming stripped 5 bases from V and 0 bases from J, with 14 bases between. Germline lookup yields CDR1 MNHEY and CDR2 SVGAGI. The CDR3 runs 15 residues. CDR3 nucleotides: TGTGCCAGCAGTACGGGTAGACCCAACTCCTACGAGCAGTACTTC. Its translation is CASSTGRPNSYEQYF.

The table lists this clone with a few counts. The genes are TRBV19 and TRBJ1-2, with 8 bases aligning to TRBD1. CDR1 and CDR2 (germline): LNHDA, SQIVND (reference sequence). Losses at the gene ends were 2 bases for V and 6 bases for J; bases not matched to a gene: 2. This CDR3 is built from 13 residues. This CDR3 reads CASSITQGDGYTF. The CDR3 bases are TGTGCCAGTAGTATAACACAGGGGGATGGCTACACCTTC.

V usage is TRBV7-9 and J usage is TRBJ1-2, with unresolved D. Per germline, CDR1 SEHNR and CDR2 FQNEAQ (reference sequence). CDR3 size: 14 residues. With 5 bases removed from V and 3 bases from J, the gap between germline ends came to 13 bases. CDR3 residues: CASSPGWVDYGYTF. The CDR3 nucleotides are TGTGCCAGCAGCCCCGGCTGGGTTGACTATGGCTACACCTTC.

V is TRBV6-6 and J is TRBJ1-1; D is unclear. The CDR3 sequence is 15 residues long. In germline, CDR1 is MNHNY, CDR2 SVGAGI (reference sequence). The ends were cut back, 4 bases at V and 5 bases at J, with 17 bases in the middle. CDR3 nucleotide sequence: TGTGCCAGCAGTTCCTCTGACCCTGGATGGACTGAAGCTTTCTTT. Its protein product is CASSSSDPGWTEAFF.

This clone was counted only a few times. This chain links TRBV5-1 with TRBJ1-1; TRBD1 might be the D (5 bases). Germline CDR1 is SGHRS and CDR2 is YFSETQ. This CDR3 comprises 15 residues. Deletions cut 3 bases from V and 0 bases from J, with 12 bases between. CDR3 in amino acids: CASSYISGVNTEAFF. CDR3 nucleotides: TGCGCCAGCAGCTATATATCGGGGGTGAACACTGAAGCTTTCTTT.

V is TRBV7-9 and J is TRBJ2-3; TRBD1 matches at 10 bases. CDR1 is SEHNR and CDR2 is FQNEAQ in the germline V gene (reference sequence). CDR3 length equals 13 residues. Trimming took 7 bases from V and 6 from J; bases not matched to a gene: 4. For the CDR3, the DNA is TGTGCCAGCACCGGGACAGGGGCGGATACGCAGTATTTT. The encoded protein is CASTGTGADTQYF.

The CDR3 loop is CAWRTGVHTEAFF. DNA for the CDR3: TGTGCCTGGAGGACAGGGGTTCACACTGAAGCTTTCTTT. This chain connects TRBV30 to TRBJ1-1; 8 positions match TRBD1. The CDR3 is made up of 13 amino acids. The V gene's germline CDR1 is GTSNPN and CDR2 SVGIG (reference sequence). Trimming removed 3 bases from V and 3 bases from J; junction bases left unmatched: 3.

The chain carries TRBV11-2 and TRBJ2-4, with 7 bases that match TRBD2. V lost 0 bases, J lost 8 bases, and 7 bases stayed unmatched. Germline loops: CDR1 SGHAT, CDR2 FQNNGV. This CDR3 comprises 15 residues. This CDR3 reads CASSLEGRTRDIQYF. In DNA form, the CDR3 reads TGTGCCAGCAGCTTAGAGGGCAGGACTAGGGACATTCAGTACTTC.

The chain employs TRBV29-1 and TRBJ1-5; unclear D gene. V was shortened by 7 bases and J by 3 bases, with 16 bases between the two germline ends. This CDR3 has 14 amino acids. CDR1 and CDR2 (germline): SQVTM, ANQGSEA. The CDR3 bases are TGCAGCGCTAAACGGGAGGTTTCCAATCAGCCCCAGCATTTT. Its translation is CSAKREVSNQPQHF.

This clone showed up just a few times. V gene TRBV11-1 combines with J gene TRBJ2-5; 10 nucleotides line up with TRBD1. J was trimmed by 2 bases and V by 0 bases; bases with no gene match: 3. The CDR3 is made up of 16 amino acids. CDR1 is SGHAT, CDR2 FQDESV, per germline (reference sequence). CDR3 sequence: CASSLAPGQGQETQYF. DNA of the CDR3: TGTGCCAGCAGCTTAGCTCCGGGACAGGGGCAAGAGACCCAGTACTTC.

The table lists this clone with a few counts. CDR3 nucleotide sequence: TGTGCCAGTAGTATAGGTGGCAGCCTCTACGAGCAGTACTTC. It specifies CASSIGGSLYEQYF. The J gene is TRBJ2-7, the V gene TRBV19; D remains ambiguous. The germline V gene encodes CDR1 LNHDA and CDR2 SQIVND (reference sequence). The CDR3 is 14 amino acids. The V end was cut by 1 base, the J end by 3 bases, with 10 bases between.

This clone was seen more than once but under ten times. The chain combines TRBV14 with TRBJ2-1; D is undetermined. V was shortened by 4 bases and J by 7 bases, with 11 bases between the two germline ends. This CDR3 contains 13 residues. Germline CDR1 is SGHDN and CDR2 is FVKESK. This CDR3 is CASSLRLGNEQFF. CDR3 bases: TGTGCCAGCAGCCTCAGACTCGGGAATGAGCAGTTCTTC.

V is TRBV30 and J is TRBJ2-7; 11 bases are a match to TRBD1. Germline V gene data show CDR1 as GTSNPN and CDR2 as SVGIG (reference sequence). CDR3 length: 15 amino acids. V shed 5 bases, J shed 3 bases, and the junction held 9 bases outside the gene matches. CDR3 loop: CAWQPGQGGYYEQYF. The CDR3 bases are TGTGCCTGGCAACCGGGACAGGGGGGTTACTACGAGCAGTACTTC.

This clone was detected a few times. CDR3 DNA sequence: TGTGCCAGCAGCCCCGGCAGGCTCACCGGGGGGGCCAACGTCCTGACTTTC. Translated: CASSPGRLTGGANVLTF. The chain links TRBV5-8 to TRBJ2-6; D remains unclear. This CDR3 is 17 amino acids long. Trimming took off 4 bases at V and 4 bases at J, with 18 bases between the two ends. CDR1 and CDR2 (germline): SGHTS, YDEGEE.

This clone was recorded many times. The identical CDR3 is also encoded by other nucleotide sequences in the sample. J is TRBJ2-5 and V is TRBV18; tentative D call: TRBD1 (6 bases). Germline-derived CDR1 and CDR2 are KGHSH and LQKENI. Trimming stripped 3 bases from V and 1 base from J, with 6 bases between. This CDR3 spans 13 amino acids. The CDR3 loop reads CASSPDSQETQYF. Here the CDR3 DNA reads TGTGCCAGCTCACCGGACAGCCAAGAGACCCAGTACTTC. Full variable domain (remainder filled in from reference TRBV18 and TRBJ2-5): NAGVMQNPRHLVRRRGQEARLRCSPMKGHSHVYWYRQLPEEGLKFMVYLQKENIIDESGMPKERFSAEFPKEGPSILRIQQVVRGDSAAYFCASSPDSQETQYFGPGTRLLVL.

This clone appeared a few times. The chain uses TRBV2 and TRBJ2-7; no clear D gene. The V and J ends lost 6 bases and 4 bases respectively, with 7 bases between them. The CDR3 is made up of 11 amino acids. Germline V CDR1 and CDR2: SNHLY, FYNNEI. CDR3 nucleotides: TGTGCCAGCAGGGACCAGTACGAGCAGTACTTC. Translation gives CASRDQYEQYF.

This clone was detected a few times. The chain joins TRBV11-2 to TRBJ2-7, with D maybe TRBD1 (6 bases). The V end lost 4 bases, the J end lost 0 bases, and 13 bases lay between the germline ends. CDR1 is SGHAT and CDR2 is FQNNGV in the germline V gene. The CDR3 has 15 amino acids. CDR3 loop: CASSYVQGSSYEQYF. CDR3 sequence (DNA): TGTGCCAGCAGCTACGTACAGGGATCCTCCTACGAGCAGTACTTC.

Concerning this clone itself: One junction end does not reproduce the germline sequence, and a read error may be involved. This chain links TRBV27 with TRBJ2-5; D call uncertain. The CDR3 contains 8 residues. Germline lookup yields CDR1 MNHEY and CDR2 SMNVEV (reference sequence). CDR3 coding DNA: TGTGCCAGCCCCCCCAGGAACTTC. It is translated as CASPPRNF.

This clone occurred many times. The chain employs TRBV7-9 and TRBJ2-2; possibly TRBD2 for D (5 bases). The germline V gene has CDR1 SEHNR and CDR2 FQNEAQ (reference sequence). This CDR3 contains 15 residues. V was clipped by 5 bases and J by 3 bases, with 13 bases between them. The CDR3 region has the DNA TGTGCCAGCAGCCAATCTACCGGGGACACCGGGGAGCTGTTTTTT. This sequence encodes CASSQSTGDTGELFF. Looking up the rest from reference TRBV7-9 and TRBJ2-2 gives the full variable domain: DTGVSQNPRHKITKRGQNVTFRCDPISEHNRLYWYRQTLGQGPEFLTYFQNEAQLEKSRLLSDRFSAERPKGSFSTLEIQRTEQGDSAMYLCASSQSTGDTGELFFGEGSRLTVL.

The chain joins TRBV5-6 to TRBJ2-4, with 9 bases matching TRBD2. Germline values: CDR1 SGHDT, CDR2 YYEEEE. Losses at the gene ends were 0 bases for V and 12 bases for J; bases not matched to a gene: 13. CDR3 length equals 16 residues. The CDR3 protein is CASSLATRLRLADQYF. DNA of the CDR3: TGTGCCAGCAGCTTGGCTACCCGATTGAGACTAGCGGATCAGTACTTC.

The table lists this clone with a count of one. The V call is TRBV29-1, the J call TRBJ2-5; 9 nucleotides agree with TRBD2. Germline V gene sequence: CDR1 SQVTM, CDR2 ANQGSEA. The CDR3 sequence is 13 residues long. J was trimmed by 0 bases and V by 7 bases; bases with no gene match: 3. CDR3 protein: CSASGGYQETQYF. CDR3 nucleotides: TGCAGCGCCAGCGGGGGGTACCAAGAGACCCAGTACTTC.

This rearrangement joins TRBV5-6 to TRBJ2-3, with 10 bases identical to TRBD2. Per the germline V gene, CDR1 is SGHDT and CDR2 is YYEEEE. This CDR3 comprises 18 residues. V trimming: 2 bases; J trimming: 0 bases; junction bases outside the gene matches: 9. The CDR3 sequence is CASSLPGTSVTSTDTQYF. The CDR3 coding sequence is TGTGCCAGCAGCTTACCCGGGACTAGCGTAACTAGCACAGATACGCAGTATTTT.